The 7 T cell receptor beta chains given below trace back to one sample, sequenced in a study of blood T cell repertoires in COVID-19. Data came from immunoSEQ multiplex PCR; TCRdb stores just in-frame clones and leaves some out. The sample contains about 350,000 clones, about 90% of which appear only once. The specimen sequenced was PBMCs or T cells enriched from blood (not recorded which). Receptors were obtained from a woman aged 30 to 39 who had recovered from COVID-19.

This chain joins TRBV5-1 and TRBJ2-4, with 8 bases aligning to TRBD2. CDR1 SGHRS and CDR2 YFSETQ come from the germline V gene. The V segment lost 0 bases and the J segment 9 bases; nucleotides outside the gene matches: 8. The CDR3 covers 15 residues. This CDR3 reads CASSLGRGADGIQYF. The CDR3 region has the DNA TGCGCCAGCAGCTTGGGGCGGGGGGCGGATGGCATTCAGTACTTC. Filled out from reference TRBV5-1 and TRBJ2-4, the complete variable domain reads KAGVTQTPRYLIKTRGQQVTLSCSPISGHRSVSWYQQTPGQGLQFLFEYFSETQRNKGNFPGRFSGRQFSNSRSEMNVSTLELGDSALYLCASSLGRGADGIQYFGAGTRLSVL.

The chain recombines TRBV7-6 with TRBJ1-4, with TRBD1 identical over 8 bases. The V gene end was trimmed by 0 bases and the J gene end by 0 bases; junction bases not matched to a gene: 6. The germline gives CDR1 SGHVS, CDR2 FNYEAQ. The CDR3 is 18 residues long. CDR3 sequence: CASSLAVQGAATNEKLFF. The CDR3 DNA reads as TGTGCCAGCAGCTTAGCGGTTCAGGGGGCTGCAACTAATGAAAAACTGTTTTTT. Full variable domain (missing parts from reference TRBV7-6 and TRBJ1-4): GAGVSQSPRYKVTKRGQDVALRCDPISGHVSLYWYRQALGQGPEFLTYFNYEAQQDKSGLPNDRFSAERPEGSISTLTIQRTEQRDSAMYRCASSLAVQGAATNEKLFFGSGTQLSVL.

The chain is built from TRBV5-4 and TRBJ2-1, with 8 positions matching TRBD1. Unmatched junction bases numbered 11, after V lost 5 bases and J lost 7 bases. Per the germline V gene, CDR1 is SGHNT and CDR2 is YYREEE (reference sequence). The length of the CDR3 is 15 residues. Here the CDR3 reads CASSLPGGRKNEQFF. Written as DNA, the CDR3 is TGTGCCAGCAGTCTTCCAGGGGGCAGGAAAAATGAGCAGTTCTTC.

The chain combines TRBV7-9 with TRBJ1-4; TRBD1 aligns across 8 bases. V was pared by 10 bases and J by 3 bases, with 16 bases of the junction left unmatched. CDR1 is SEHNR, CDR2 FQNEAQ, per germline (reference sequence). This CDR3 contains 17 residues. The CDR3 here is CAIPLIVRGPSNEKLFF. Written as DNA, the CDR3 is TGTGCCATCCCCTTGATAGTCAGGGGGCCTTCTAATGAAAAACTGTTTTTT.

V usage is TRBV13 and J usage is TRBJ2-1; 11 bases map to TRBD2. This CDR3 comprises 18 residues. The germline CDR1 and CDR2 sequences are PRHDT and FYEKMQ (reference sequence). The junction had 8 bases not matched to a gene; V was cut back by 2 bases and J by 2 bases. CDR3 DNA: TGTGCCAGCAGCTTACTTCGTAGCGGGGGGGTCCCCTACAATGAGCAGTTCTTC. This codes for CASSLLRSGGVPYNEQFF.

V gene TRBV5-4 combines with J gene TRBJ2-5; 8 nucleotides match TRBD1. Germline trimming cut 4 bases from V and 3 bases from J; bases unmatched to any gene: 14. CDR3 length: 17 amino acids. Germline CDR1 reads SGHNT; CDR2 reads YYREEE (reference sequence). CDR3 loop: CASSRSQGAVLEETQYF. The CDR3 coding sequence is TGTGCCAGCAGCCGCAGCCAGGGGGCGGTTTTGGAAGAGACCCAGTACTTC.

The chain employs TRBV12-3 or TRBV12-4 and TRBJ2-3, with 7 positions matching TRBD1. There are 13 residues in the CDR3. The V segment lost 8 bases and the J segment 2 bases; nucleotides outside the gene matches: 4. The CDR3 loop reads CASRTGVTDTQYF. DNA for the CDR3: TGTGCCAGCCGGACAGGAGTCACAGATACGCAGTATTTT.